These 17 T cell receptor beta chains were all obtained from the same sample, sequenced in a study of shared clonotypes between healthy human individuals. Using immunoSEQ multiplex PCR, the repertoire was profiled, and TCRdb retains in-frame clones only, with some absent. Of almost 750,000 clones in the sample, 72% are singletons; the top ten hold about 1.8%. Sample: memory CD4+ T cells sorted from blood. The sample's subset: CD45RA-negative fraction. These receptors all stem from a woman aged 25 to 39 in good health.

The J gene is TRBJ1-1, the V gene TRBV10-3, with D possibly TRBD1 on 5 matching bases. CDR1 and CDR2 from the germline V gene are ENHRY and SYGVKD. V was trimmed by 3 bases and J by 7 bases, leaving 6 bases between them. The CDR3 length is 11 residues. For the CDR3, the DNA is TGTGCCATCAGTGACCAGGGTGAAGCTTTCTTT. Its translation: CAISDQGEAFF.

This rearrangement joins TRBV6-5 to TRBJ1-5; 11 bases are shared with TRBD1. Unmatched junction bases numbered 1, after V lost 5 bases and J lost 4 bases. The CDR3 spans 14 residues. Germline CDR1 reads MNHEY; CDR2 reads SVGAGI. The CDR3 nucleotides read TGTGCCAGCAGTCGGGACAGGGGGAATCAGCCCCAGCATTTT. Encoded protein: CASSRDRGNQPQHF.

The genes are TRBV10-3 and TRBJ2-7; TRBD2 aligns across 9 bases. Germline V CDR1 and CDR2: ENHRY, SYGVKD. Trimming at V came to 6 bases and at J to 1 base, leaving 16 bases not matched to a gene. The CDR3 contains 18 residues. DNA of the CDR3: TGTGCCATCAGCAGACCCTCGGTGGCAGCGGGAGGTTCCTACGAGCAGTACTTC. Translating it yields CAISRPSVAAGGSYEQYF.

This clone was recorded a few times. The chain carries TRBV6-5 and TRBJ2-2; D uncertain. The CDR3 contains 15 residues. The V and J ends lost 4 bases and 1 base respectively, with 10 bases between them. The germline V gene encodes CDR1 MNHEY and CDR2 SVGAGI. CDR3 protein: CASSLQSWNTGELFF. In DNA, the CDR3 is TGTGCCAGCAGTTTACAGAGCTGGAACACCGGGGAGCTGTTTTTT.

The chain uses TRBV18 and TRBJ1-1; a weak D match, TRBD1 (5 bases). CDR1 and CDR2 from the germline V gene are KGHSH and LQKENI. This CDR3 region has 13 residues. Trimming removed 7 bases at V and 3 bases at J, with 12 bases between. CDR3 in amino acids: CASLQETDTEAFF. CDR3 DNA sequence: TGTGCCAGCTTACAGGAGACGGACACTGAAGCTTTCTTT.

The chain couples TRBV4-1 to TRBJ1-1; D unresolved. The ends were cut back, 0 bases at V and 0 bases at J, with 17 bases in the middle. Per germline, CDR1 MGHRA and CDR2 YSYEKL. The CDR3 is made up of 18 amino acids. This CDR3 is CASSQDPTFSPLNTEAFF. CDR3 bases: TGCGCCAGCAGCCAAGATCCCACCTTCAGCCCGTTGAACACTGAAGCTTTCTTT.

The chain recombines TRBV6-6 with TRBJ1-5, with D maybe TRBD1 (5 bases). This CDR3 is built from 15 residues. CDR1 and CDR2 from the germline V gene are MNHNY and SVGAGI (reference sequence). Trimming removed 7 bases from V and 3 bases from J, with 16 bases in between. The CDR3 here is CASTKGGRDNQPQHF. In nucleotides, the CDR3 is TGTGCCAGCACCAAAGGAGGCAGGGACAATCAGCCCCAGCATTTT.

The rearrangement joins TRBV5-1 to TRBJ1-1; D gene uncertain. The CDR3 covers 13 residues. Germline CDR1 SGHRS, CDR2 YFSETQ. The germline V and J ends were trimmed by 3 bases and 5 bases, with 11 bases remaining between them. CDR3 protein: CASSSGRRTEAFF. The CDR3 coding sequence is TGCGCCAGCAGCTCAGGCAGGCGAACTGAAGCTTTCTTT.

This CDR3 reads CSVGTGAGNTIYF. The CDR3 DNA sequence: TGCAGCGTTGGGACAGGGGCTGGAAACACCATATATTTT. This sequence joins TRBV29-1 and TRBJ1-3; 9 positions match TRBD1. CDR1 and CDR2 from the germline V gene are SQVTM and ANQGSEA. After removal of 4 bases from V and 2 bases from J, the junction contained 0 bases not matched to a gene. The CDR3 is made up of 13 amino acids.

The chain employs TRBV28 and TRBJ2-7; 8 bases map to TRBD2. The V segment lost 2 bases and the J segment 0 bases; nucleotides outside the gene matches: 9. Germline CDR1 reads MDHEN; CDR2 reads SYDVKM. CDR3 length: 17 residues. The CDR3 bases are TGTGCCAGCAGTTTACCTATCCTAGCGGGCAACTCCTACGAGCAGTACTTC. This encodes CASSLPILAGNSYEQYF.

The CDR3 is CASSLGRPSNYGYTF. CDR3 coding DNA: TGTGCCAGCAGTTTGGGCAGACCAAGTAACTATGGCTACACCTTC. V is TRBV28 and J is TRBJ1-2; no reliable D call. Germline CDR1 is MDHEN and CDR2 is SYDVKM. V lost 3 bases, J lost 1 base, and 12 bases lay in between. The CDR3 is made up of 15 amino acids.

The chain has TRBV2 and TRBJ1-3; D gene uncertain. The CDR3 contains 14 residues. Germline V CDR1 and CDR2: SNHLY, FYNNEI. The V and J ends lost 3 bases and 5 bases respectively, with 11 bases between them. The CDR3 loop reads CASSEDLSRNTIYF. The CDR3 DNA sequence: TGTGCCAGCAGTGAGGACTTGTCGCGAAACACCATATATTTT.

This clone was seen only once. CDR3 region: CASSKGQGGTTNEKLFF. The CDR3, as DNA: TGCGCCAGCAGCAAGGGACAGGGAGGTACAACTAATGAAAAACTGTTTTTT. The chain links TRBV5-1 to TRBJ1-4, with TRBD1 identical over 9 bases. CDR3 length: 17 amino acids. J lost 0 bases, V lost 4 bases, and 7 bases had no gene match. Germline CDR1 and CDR2: SGHRS and YFSETQ.

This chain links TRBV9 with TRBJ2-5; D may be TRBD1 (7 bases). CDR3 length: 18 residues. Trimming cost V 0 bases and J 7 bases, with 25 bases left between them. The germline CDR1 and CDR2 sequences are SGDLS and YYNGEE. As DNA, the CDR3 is TGTGCCAGCAGCGTAGGAGGAGGAGGGGACAGCATAAGAGGGACCCAGTACTTC. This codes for CASSVGGGGDSIRGTQYF.

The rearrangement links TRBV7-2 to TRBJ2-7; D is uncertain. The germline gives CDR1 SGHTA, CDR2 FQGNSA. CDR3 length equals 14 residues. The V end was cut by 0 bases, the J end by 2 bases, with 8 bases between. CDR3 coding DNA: TGTGCCAGCAGCTTAGCGGTAACAGCCTACGAGCAGTACTTC. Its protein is CASSLAVTAYEQYF.

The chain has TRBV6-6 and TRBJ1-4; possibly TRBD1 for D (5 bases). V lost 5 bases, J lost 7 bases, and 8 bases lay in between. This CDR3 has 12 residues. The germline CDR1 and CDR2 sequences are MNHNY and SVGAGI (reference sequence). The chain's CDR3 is CASSRQGEKLFF. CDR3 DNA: TGTGCCAGCAGTCGCCAGGGTGAAAAACTGTTTTTT.

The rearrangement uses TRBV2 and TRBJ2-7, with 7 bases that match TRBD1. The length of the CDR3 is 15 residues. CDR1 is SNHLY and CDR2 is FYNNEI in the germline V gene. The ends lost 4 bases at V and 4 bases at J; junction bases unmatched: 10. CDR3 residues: CASSVPAGTAYEQYF. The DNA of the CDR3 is TGTGCCAGCAGTGTCCCGGCAGGGACAGCTTACGAGCAGTACTTC.